This TCR beta chain derives from a study of cytomegalovirus exposure and HLA in healthy donors. CDR3 size: 16 residues. CDR1 and CDR2 (germline): KGHSH, LQKENI. The V end was cut by 0 bases, the J end by 7 bases, with 18 bases between. Primers included in the PCR were 60 Vbeta and 13 Jbeta primers. Assay used: immunoSEQ multiplex PCR; TCRdb lists only in-frame clones, some missing. The sample shows roughly 100,000 clones, approximately 72% of them seen only once. The receptor comes from a woman between 45 and 60 years old in good health and CMV-seronegative. The sequencing input was PBMCs. This rearrangement joins TRBV18 to TRBJ2-5; a weak D match, TRBD2 (6 bases). In DNA, the CDR3 is TGTGCCAGCTCACCACCGTCCGGGGCGGGGATGAGGACCCAGTACTTC. Encoded protein: CASSPPSGAGMRTQYF.